Each of the 28 T cell receptor beta chains below was sequenced from the same sample in a study of blood T cell repertoires in COVID-19. Sequenced by immunoSEQ multiplex PCR; TCRdb stores in-frame clones only, minus some. The sample has 220,000 or so clones, 85% to 90% seen once. The material sequenced was PBMCs or T cells enriched from blood (not recorded which). The receptors stem from a woman aged 18-29 years in a cohort exposed to, infected with or recovered from COVID-19 (not recorded which).

This rearrangement joins TRBV4-1 to TRBJ2-6; D possibly corresponds to TRBD1 (6 bases). Germline V lookup: CDR1 MGHRA, CDR2 YSYEKL. This CDR3 has 17 residues. The ends were cut back, 4 bases at V and 1 base at J, with 14 bases in the middle. CDR3 sequence: CASSPTGLESGANVLTF. The CDR3 nucleotides read TGCGCCAGCAGCCCCACAGGGTTGGAATCTGGGGCCAACGTCCTGACTTTC.

The CDR3: CASSLELVMNTEAFF. As DNA, the CDR3 is TGTGCCAGCAGCTTAGAGCTGGTCATGAACACTGAAGCTTTCTTT. The gene calls are TRBV7-8 and TRBJ1-1; D is unresolved. Trimming cost V 1 base and J 0 bases, with 9 bases left between them. CDR3 size: 15 residues. The germline gives CDR1 SGHVS, CDR2 FQNEAQ.

V gene TRBV9 combines with J gene TRBJ1-2; 10 bases line up with TRBD1. The junction had 5 bases not matched to a gene; V was cut back by 3 bases and J by 6 bases. Germline V lookup: CDR1 SGDLS, CDR2 YYNGEE. The CDR3 spans 14 residues. DNA for the CDR3: TGTGCCAGCAGCGCGGGACAGGGGCTAAATGGCTACACCTTC. Residues: CASSAGQGLNGYTF.

This chain uses TRBV7-3 with TRBJ2-7; a possible D gene is TRBD1 (6 bases). The CDR3 contains 13 residues. The ends were cut back, 1 base at V and 4 bases at J, with 8 bases in the middle. CDR1 is SGHTA, CDR2 FQGTGA, per germline. CDR3 sequence (DNA): TGTGCCAGCAGCTTAAATAGGGGGTACGAGCAGTACTTC. Its protein product is CASSLNRGYEQYF.

This clone was counted between two and nine times. The chain combines TRBV28 with TRBJ2-1, with 7 nucleotides matching TRBD1. Germline CDR1 MDHEN, CDR2 SYDVKM. The CDR3 extends over 15 amino acids. V was pared by 8 bases and J by 4 bases, with 11 bases of the junction left unmatched. For the CDR3, the DNA is TGTGCCAGCTACAATCCCGGGACAGAATACAATGAGCAGTTCTTC. This sequence encodes CASYNPGTEYNEQFF.

In nucleotides, the CDR3 is TGCGCCAGCAGCCAAGAATCAGGGGCGGAAGCTTTCTTT. Protein: CASSQESGAEAFF. V usage is TRBV4-1 and J usage is TRBJ1-1, with D possibly matching TRBD1 (6 bases). The V end lost 0 bases, the J end lost 8 bases, and 10 bases lay between the germline ends. This CDR3 contains 13 residues. Germline V gene lookup returns CDR1 MGHRA and CDR2 YSYEKL.

The rearrangement joins TRBV6-5 to TRBJ1-6, with D maybe TRBD1 (6 bases). Trimming removed 6 bases at V and 6 bases at J, with 15 bases between. Germline CDR1 MNHEY, CDR2 SVGAGI. This CDR3 has 15 residues. CDR3 region: CASSEGVLSNSPLHF. CDR3 nucleotides: TGTGCCAGCAGCGAGGGGGTCCTCTCTAATTCACCCCTCCACTTT.

V gene TRBV4-1 combines with J gene TRBJ1-2; TRBD1 matches 7 bases. V shed 0 bases and J 4 bases; nucleotides not matched to a gene: 8. The V gene's germline CDR1 is MGHRA and CDR2 YSYEKL. The CDR3 covers 16 residues. In DNA, the CDR3 is TGCGCCAGCAGCCAAGATTACGAGACAGGGACCTATGGCTACACCTTC. Its translation is CASSQDYETGTYGYTF.

This sequence joins TRBV19 and TRBJ2-7, with 7 bases aligning to TRBD1. V lost 10 bases and J lost 4; bases outside the gene matches: 7. The CDR3 has 12 residues. The germline CDR1 and CDR2 sequences are LNHDA and SQIVND (reference sequence). This chain's CDR3 is CATGTAGYEQYF. CDR3 nucleotides: TGTGCCACCGGGACAGCAGGTTACGAGCAGTACTTC.

This chain joins TRBV5-1 and TRBJ2-7, with 8 bases lining up with TRBD1. The CDR3 is 14 residues long. Germline trimming cut 7 bases from V and 5 bases from J; bases unmatched to any gene: 11. Germline loops: CDR1 SGHRS, CDR2 YFSETQ. CDR3 in DNA: TGCGCCAGCCCCCGAGGGCAGGGGGCGGACGAGCAGTACTTC. As protein: CASPRGQGADEQYF.

The chain employs TRBV7-3 and TRBJ1-1; weak D call: TRBD1 (6 bases). The V gene lost 6 bases and the J gene lost 4 bases, with 18 bases spanning the gap. This CDR3 region has 15 residues. Germline V CDR1 and CDR2: SGHTA, FQGTGA. In nucleotides, the CDR3 is TGTGCCAGCAGGAAGGGGGGGTCAGAAGGCACTGAAGCTTTCTTT. It specifies CASRKGGSEGTEAFF.

V is TRBV6-5 and J is TRBJ1-3; 10 bases fit TRBD1. CDR1 is MNHEY and CDR2 is SVGAGI in the germline V gene. The CDR3 length is 15 residues. V was pared by 2 bases and J by 3 bases, with 1 base of the junction left unmatched. As DNA, the CDR3 is TGTGCCAGCAGTTACGGGACAGGGGTTGGAAACACCATATATTTT. It encodes CASSYGTGVGNTIYF.

This chain links TRBV27 with TRBJ2-5; D might be TRBD2 (6 bases). V was trimmed by 3 bases and J by 4 bases, leaving 15 bases between them. Germline V gives CDR1 MNHEY, CDR2 SMNVEV (reference sequence). The CDR3 is 15 residues long. The chain's CDR3 is CASSLRGVLGETQYF. CDR3 sequence (DNA): TGTGCCAGCAGTTTGCGGGGAGTGTTAGGAGAGACCCAGTACTTC.

V is TRBV2 and J is TRBJ1-1; 7 bases align to TRBD1. Germline lookup yields CDR1 SNHLY and CDR2 FYNNEI. The V and J ends lost 8 bases and 6 bases, in that order; junction bases with no gene match: 9. There are 13 residues in the CDR3. The CDR3 DNA reads TGTGCCAGCGTCAAGGACAGGCTCGCTGAAGCTTTCTTT. Translated, it gives CASVKDRLAEAFF.

The CDR3 DNA follows: TGTGCCAGCAGTGCTGCTCCGGGACTAGCGGACTACGAGCAGTACTTC. Residues: CASSAAPGLADYEQYF. The V call is TRBV27, the J call TRBJ2-7; 11 bases match TRBD2. Germline CDR1 is MNHEY and CDR2 is SMNVEV (reference sequence). This CDR3 comprises 16 residues. V was clipped by 5 bases and J by 3 bases; unmatched bases: 9.

For the CDR3, the DNA is TGTGCCAGCAGTTTAGCAGGAGACCAGCCCCAGCATTTT. It yields the protein CASSLAGDQPQHF. V gene TRBV12-3 or TRBV12-4 combines with J gene TRBJ1-5; D remains unclear. The CDR3 covers 13 residues. The V end was cut by 0 bases, the J end by 7 bases, with 7 bases between.

This chain links TRBV28 with TRBJ1-3; the D gene is possibly TRBD1 (5 bases). The CDR3 sequence is 15 residues long. V lost 4 bases and J lost 4, with 14 bases in between. CDR1 is MDHEN and CDR2 is SYDVKM in the germline V gene. CDR3 protein: CASSSDGGVGNTIYF. The DNA for the CDR3 is TGTGCCAGCAGTTCTGACGGGGGAGTAGGAAACACCATATATTTT. Combining the CDR3 with reference TRBV28 and TRBJ1-3 gives the whole variable domain DVKVTQSSRYLVKRTGEKVFLECVQDMDHENMFWYRQDPGLGLRLIYFSYDVKMKEKGDIPEGYSVSREKKERFSLILESASTNQTSMYLCASSSDGGVGNTIYFGEGSWLTVV.

This chain uses TRBV7-9 with TRBJ2-5, with 12 bases matching TRBD2. The CDR3 is 18 residues long. V dropped 5 bases and J dropped 0; count of bases not matched to a gene: 10. Per the germline V gene, CDR1 is SEHNR and CDR2 is FQNEAQ (reference sequence). The CDR3 sequence is CASSRFGGLAGYQETQYF. CDR3 DNA: TGTGCCAGCAGCCGGTTCGGCGGACTAGCGGGGTACCAAGAGACCCAGTACTTC.

CDR3: CASTLPGGTEAFF. CDR3 coding DNA: TGTGCCAGCACCCTCCCAGGGGGCACTGAAGCTTTCTTT. V is TRBV28 and J is TRBJ1-1, with TRBD1 identical over 7 bases. The length of the CDR3 is 13 residues. Losses at the gene ends were 7 bases for V and 4 bases for J; bases not matched to a gene: 6. Germline V gene sequence: CDR1 MDHEN, CDR2 SYDVKM.

The chain employs TRBV19 and TRBJ2-2; D unresolved. Deletions cut 7 bases from V and 6 bases from J, with 9 bases between. The germline V gene has CDR1 LNHDA and CDR2 SQIVND (reference sequence). This CDR3 is built from 12 residues. CDR3 in amino acids: CASKLNAGELFF. Here the CDR3 DNA reads TGTGCCAGTAAACTTAACGCCGGGGAGCTGTTTTTT.

The V call is TRBV12-3 or TRBV12-4, the J call TRBJ1-1; possible D gene TRBD1, 6 bases. The CDR3 length is 12 residues. Trimming took 6 bases from V and 7 from J, leaving 12 bases between them. The CDR3 nucleotides read TGTGCCAGCAGCCTAACAGGGATTGAAGCTTTCTTT. Amino acids: CASSLTGIEAFF.

This clone was seen just once. The V gene is TRBV5-1, the J gene TRBJ2-1; D is ambiguous. Germline CDR1 reads SGHRS; CDR2 reads YFSETQ. The V end lost 4 bases, the J end lost 5 bases, and 13 bases lay between the germline ends. The CDR3 is 14 amino acids. DNA of the CDR3: TGCGCCAGCAGCCCCCAGACTCGGGACAATGAGCAGTTCTTC. Its translation is CASSPQTRDNEQFF.

The J gene is TRBJ1-2, the V gene TRBV5-1; D call uncertain. Trimming left V 0 bases short and J 0 bases short, with 9 bases between. Germline CDR1 and CDR2: SGHRS and YFSETQ. The CDR3 runs 15 residues. CDR3 sequence (DNA): TGCGCCAGCAGCTTGGTCGGAGATCCTAACTATGGCTACACCTTC. Residues: CASSLVGDPNYGYTF.

The V call is TRBV4-1, the J call TRBJ2-7; 12 bases align to TRBD2. This CDR3 is built from 19 residues. Germline V gene sequence: CDR1 MGHRA, CDR2 YSYEKL. With 4 bases clipped from V and 0 bases from J, the junction kept 13 bases outside the gene matches. The CDR3 region has the DNA TGCGCCAGCAGCCCCCTGCCGGGACTAGCGGGTCCGAGCTCCTACGAGCAGTACTTC. It yields the protein CASSPLPGLAGPSSYEQYF.

The V and J genes are TRBV9 and TRBJ2-7; 15 positions match TRBD2. V shed 2 bases, J shed 5 bases, and the junction held 8 bases outside the gene matches. CDR1 is SGDLS, CDR2 YYNGEE, per germline. The CDR3 sequence is 17 residues long. The CDR3, as DNA: TGTGCCAGCAGCGTCGGACTAGCGGGAGGGGGGCCTGACGAGCAGTACTTC. This gives the protein CASSVGLAGGGPDEQYF.

This chain's CDR3 is CASSLAVSYEQYF. The CDR3 DNA reads as TGTGCCAGCAGCTTAGCGGTCTCCTACGAGCAGTACTTC. The chain is built from TRBV27 and TRBJ2-7; maybe TRBD2 (6 bases). The CDR3 totals 13 residues. The V and J ends lost 6 bases and 0 bases respectively, with 9 bases between them. Germline CDR1 MNHEY, CDR2 SMNVEV (reference sequence).

The J gene is TRBJ2-7, the V gene TRBV5-6; D might be TRBD1 (5 bases). Germline V lookup: CDR1 SGHDT, CDR2 YYEEEE. The CDR3 covers 15 residues. V dropped 0 bases and J dropped 0 bases, with 10 bases sitting between them. CDR3 sequence reads: CASSLDWGSSYEQYF. The CDR3 nucleotides read TGTGCCAGCAGCTTGGATTGGGGCAGCTCCTACGAGCAGTACTTC.

V usage is TRBV12-3 or TRBV12-4 and J usage is TRBJ2-1, with D tentatively TRBD1 (6 bases). This CDR3 has 12 amino acids. Deletions cut 6 bases from V and 7 bases from J, with 10 bases between. This CDR3 is CASSERGNEQFF. DNA of the CDR3: TGTGCCAGCAGCGAAAGGGGGAATGAGCAGTTCTTC.